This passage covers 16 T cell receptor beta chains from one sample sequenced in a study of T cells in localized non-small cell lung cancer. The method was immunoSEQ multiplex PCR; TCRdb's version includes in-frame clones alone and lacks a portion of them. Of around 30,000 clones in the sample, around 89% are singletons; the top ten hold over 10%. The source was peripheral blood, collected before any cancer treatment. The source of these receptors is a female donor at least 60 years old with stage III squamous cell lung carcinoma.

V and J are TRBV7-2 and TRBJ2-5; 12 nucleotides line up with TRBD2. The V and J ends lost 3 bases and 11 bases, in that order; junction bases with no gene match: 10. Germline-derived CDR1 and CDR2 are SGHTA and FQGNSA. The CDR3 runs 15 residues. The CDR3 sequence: CASSLTSGGLLEQYF. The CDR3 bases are TGTGCCAGCAGCTTGACTAGCGGGGGACTTTTGGAGCAGTACTTC.

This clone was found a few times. In nucleotides, the CDR3 is TGTGCCAGCAGTGACTCGGCAGGAGGCTACACCTTC. Protein product: CASSDSAGGYTF. This chain connects TRBV6-4 to TRBJ1-2, with unresolved D. Trimming removed 0 bases from V and 8 bases from J, with 7 bases in between. Germline V lookup: CDR1 MRHNA, CDR2 SNTAGT. The CDR3 covers 12 residues.

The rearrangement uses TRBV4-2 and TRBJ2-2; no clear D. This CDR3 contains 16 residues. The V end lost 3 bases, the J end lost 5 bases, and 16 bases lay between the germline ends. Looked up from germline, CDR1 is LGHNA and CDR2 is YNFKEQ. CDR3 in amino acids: CASSQAPGPQTGELFF. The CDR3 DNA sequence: TGTGCCAGCAGCCAGGCCCCCGGACCCCAGACCGGGGAGCTGTTTTTT.

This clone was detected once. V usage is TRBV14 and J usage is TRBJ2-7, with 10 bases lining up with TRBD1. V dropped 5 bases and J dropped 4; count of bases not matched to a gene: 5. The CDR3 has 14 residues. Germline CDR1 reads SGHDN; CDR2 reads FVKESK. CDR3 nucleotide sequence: TGTGCCAGCAGCTCCGGGACAGGGGAGTACGAGCAGTACTTC. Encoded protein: CASSSGTGEYEQYF.

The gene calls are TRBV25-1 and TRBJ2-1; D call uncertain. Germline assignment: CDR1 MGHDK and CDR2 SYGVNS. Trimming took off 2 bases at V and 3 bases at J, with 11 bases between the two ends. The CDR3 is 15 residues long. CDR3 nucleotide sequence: TGTGCCAGCAGTGAACCCGGGCGGTTCTACAATGAGCAGTTCTTC. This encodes CASSEPGRFYNEQFF.

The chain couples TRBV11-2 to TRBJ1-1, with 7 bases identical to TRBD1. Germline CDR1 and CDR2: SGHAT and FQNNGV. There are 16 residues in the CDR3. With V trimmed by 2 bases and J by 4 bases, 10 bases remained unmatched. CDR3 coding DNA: TGTGCCAGCAGCTTAAACAGGGGAGTTGGGAGCACTGAAGCTTTCTTT. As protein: CASSLNRGVGSTEAFF. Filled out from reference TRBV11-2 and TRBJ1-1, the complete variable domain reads EAGVAQSPRYKIIEKRQSVAFWCNPISGHATLYWYQQILGQGPKLLIQFQNNGVVDDSQLPKDRFSAERLKGVDSTLKIQPAKLEDSAVYLCASSLNRGVGSTEAFFGQGTRLTVV.

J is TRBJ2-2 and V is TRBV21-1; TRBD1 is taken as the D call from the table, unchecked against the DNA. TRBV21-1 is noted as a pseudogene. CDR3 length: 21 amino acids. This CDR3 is CASSKALGKGQGCWNTGELFF. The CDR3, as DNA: TGTGCCAGCAGCAAAGCCTTGGGGAAGGGACAGGGGTGTTGGAACACCGGGGAGCTGTTTTTT.

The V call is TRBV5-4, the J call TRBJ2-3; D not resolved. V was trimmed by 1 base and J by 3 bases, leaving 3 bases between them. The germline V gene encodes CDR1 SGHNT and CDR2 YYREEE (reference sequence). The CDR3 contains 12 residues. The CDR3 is CASSLSTDTQYF. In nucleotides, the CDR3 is TGTGCCAGCAGCTTGTCGACAGATACGCAGTATTTT.

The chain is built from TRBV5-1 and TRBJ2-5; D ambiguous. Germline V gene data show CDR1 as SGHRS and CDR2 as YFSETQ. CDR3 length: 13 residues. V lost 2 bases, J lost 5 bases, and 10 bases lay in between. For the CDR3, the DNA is TGCGCCAGCAGCTTATCTGGGCGGGAGACCCAGTACTTC. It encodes CASSLSGRETQYF.

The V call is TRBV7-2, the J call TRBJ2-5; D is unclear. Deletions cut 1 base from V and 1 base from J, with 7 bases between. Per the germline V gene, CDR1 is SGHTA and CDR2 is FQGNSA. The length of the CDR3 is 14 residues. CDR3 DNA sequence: TGTGCCAGCAGCTTAGTTGGCTTCCAAGAGACCCAGTACTTC. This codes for CASSLVGFQETQYF.

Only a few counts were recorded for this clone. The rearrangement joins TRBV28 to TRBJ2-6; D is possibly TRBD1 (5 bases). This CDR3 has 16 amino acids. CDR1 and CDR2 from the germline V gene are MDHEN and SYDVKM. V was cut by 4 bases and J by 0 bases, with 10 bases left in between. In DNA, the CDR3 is TGTGCCAGCAGTTCCCGACAGACCTCTGGGGCCAACGTCCTGACTTTC. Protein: CASSSRQTSGANVLTF.

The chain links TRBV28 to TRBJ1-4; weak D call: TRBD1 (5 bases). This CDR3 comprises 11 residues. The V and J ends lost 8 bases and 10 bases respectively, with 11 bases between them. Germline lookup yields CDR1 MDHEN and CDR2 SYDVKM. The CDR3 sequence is CASVGGGKLFF. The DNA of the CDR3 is TGTGCCAGCGTCGGGGGAGGAAAACTGTTTTTT.

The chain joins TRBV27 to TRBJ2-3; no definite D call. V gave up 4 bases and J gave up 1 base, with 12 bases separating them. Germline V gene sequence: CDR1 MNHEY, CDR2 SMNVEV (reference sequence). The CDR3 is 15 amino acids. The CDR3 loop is CASSSLEMGTDTQYF. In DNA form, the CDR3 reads TGTGCCAGCAGTTCTCTAGAGATGGGCACAGATACGCAGTATTTT.

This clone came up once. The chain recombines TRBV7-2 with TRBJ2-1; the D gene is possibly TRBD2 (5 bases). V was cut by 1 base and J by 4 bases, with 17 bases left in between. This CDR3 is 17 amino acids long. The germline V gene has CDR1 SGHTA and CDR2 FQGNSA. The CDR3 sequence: CASSLESDPGGYNEQFF. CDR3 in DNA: TGTGCCAGCAGCTTAGAAAGCGATCCAGGCGGGTACAATGAGCAGTTCTTC.

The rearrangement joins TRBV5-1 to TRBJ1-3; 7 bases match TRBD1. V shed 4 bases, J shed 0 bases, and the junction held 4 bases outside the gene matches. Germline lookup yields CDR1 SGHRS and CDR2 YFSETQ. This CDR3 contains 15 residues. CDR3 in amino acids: CASSVPGGSGNTIYF. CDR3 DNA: TGCGCCAGCAGCGTCCCAGGGGGCTCTGGAAACACCATATATTTT.

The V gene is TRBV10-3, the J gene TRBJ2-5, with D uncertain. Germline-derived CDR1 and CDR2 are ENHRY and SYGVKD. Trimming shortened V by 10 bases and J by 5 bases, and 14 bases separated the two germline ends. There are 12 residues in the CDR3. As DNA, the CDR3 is TGTGCCACTTCCACGGAGATGGAGACCCAGTACTTC. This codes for CATSTEMETQYF.